This entry lists 31 T cell receptor beta chains sequenced from one sample in a study of CD8+ T cells in alopecia areata. RNA was extracted and reverse transcribed into cDNA as the sequencing template. Only in-frame clones appear in the TCRdb table, and some are missing; sequencing was by immunoSEQ multiplex PCR. The data show roughly 60,000 clones, 46% seen once. Regarding treatment: oral pan-JAK inhibitor, 5-10 mg twice daily. The starting material was CD8+ T cells sorted from blood, obtained at approximately week 36, from a patient treated with tofacitinib. These receptors were collected from a human donor with alopecia areata.

The chain links TRBV28 to TRBJ2-7; 8 bases align to TRBD2. The CDR3 runs to 13 residues. V lost 3 bases and J lost 5; bases outside the gene matches: 3. Per the germline V gene, CDR1 is MDHEN and CDR2 is SYDVKM. For the CDR3, the DNA is TGTGCCAGCAGTTTTGCGGGGGGCAACGAGCAGTACTTC. Residues: CASSFAGGNEQYF.

This clone was recorded at least ten times. CDR3 coding DNA: TGTGCCAGCAGCCATGAGCGAGGGATCGACGAGCAGTACTTC. This codes for CASSHERGIDEQYF. This rearrangement joins TRBV14 to TRBJ2-7, with D perhaps matching TRBD2 (5 bases). Germline CDR1 reads SGHDN; CDR2 reads FVKESK. Trimming removed 3 bases from V and 5 bases from J, with 14 bases in between. The CDR3 is made up of 14 amino acids.

The chain has TRBV11-2 and TRBJ2-3, with 7 bases identical to TRBD2. The V gene's germline CDR1 is SGHAT and CDR2 FQNNGV. Losses at the gene ends were 5 bases for V and 0 bases for J; bases not matched to a gene: 8. The CDR3 extends over 16 amino acids. CDR3 coding DNA: TGTGCCAGCAGCGGTCCTAGCGGTTCTAGCACAGATACGCAGTATTTT. Translating gives CASSGPSGSSTDTQYF.

The chain uses TRBV29-1 and TRBJ2-5, with TRBD2 matching 7 bases. CDR3 size: 16 residues. Germline V CDR1 and CDR2: SQVTM, ANQGSEA. The V gene end was trimmed by 2 bases and the J gene end by 5 bases; junction bases not matched to a gene: 14. CDR3 bases: TGCAGCGTTGAAAAGAAACCGACTAGCCGAGGGGAGACCCAGTACTTC. It specifies CSVEKKPTSRGETQYF.

The chain combines TRBV2 with TRBJ2-5; 7 nucleotides match TRBD1. Germline V lookup: CDR1 SNHLY, CDR2 FYNNEI. The trim removed 4 bases at V and 5 bases at J, leaving 19 bases unmatched. The CDR3 length is 18 residues. CDR3 DNA sequence: TGTGCCAGCAGTGCCCCAACCTTCGACAGGGCCGCTGGGGAGACCCAGTACTTC. Translated, it gives CASSAPTFDRAAGETQYF.

The J gene is TRBJ2-1, the V gene TRBV19; a weak D match, TRBD1 (6 bases). Looked up from germline, CDR1 is LNHDA and CDR2 is SQIVND (reference sequence). Trimming removed 3 bases at V and 9 bases at J, with 18 bases between. This CDR3 is 15 amino acids long. The CDR3 bases are TGTGCCAGTAGTATTAAGGGGGTCCGGGCCGGTGAGCAGTTCTTC. Residues: CASSIKGVRAGEQFF.

By share of the sample, this clone is large. The rearrangement links TRBV11-2 to TRBJ2-1; D gene unclear. The CDR3 is made up of 15 amino acids. Germline V lookup: CDR1 SGHAT, CDR2 FQNNGV. V was clipped by 3 bases and J by 2 bases, with 11 bases between them. The CDR3 is CASSFETPTYNEQFF. The CDR3 DNA sequence: TGTGCCAGCAGCTTCGAGACGCCGACCTACAATGAGCAGTTCTTC.

Notes on this clone: One junction end disagrees with the germline gene, perhaps due to a read error. V is TRBV29-1 and J is TRBJ1-2, with TRBD1 as a possible D gene (5 bases). CDR3 length equals 11 residues. From germline, CDR1 is SQVTM and CDR2 ANQGSEA. The DNA of the CDR3 is TGCAGCGTGGAAGGGACGGCCCAGAAGACCTTC. This translates into CSVEGTAQKTF.

As regards this clone: This sample also contains other DNA sequences that code for the same CDR3. The gene calls are TRBV9 and TRBJ2-7, with D possibly being TRBD1 (6 bases). This CDR3 comprises 12 residues. The V gene lost 3 bases and the J gene lost 3 bases, with 7 bases spanning the gap. Germline assignment: CDR1 SGDLS and CDR2 YYNGEE. In nucleotides, the CDR3 is TGTGCCAGCAGCGCGGACAGCTACGAGCAGTACTTC. Amino acids: CASSADSYEQYF. The full variable domain, in which reference TRBV9 and TRBJ2-7 provide the parts outside the CDR3, is DSGVTQTPKHLITATGQRVTLRCSPRSGDLSVYWYQQSLDQGLQFLIQYYNGEERAKGNILERFSAQQFPDLHSELNLSSLELGDSALYFCASSADSYEQYFGPGTRLTVT.

The chain recombines TRBV5-6 with TRBJ1-1; the match to TRBD1 covers 8 bases. The CDR3 contains 16 residues. The V gene's germline CDR1 is SGHDT and CDR2 YYEEEE. Germline trimming cut 0 bases from V and 5 bases from J; bases unmatched to any gene: 9. The CDR3 coding sequence is TGTGCCAGCAGCTTGGCGAACAGGGGGATTAGGACTGAAGCTTTCTTT. Translation gives CASSLANRGIRTEAFF.

The V and J genes are TRBV4-2 and TRBJ1-2, with D uncertain. CDR3 size: 17 residues. With 4 bases removed from V and 3 bases from J, the gap between germline ends came to 21 bases. The germline V gene has CDR1 LGHNA and CDR2 YNFKEQ. The CDR3 nucleotides read TGTGCCAGCAGCCGGCTTGGGTGGGAACCTCAAGACTATGGCTACACCTTC. Protein product: CASSRLGWEPQDYGYTF.

The chain combines TRBV2 with TRBJ1-5, with D unresolved. V was clipped by 6 bases and J by 6 bases, with 27 bases between them. CDR1 and CDR2 from the germline V gene are SNHLY and FYNNEI. CDR3 length: 18 amino acids. The CDR3 loop is CASSPLPGVGTHSQPQHF. CDR3 coding DNA: TGTGCCAGCAGCCCACTCCCTGGGGTTGGAACCCACAGTCAGCCCCAGCATTTT.

About this clone: The likely explanation is a read error, given a far larger clone one base away. Different DNA sequences within this sample yield the same CDR3. The J gene is TRBJ2-1, the V gene TRBV4-1; D possibly uses TRBD1 or TRBD2 (7 bases each). V lost 0 bases, J lost 4 bases, and 13 bases lay in between. This CDR3 has 16 residues. Per germline, CDR1 MGHRA and CDR2 YSYEKL. The CDR3 spells CASSQEGGTAYNEQFF. In DNA, the CDR3 is TGCGCCAGCAGCCAAGAGGGGGGGACAGCTTACAATGAGCAGTTCTTC.

The V call is TRBV28, the J call TRBJ2-3; 12 bases align to TRBD1. Trimming took 6 bases from V and 4 from J; bases not matched to a gene: 8. CDR1 and CDR2 (germline): MDHEN, SYDVKM. This CDR3 region has 16 residues. The CDR3 loop reads CASSGPGQGASDTQYF. In nucleotides, the CDR3 is TGTGCCAGCAGCGGACCGGGACAGGGGGCGTCAGATACGCAGTATTTT.

This chain connects TRBV12-5 to TRBJ2-1; maybe TRBD1 (7 bases). Germline CDR1 and CDR2: LGHNT and FRNRAP. The V gene lost 4 bases and the J gene lost 8 bases, with 9 bases spanning the gap. This CDR3 is 12 amino acids long. The CDR3 nucleotides read TGTGCTAGTGGTTCCAGGGGGGATGAGCAGTTCTTC. Protein product: CASGSRGDEQFF.

This clone occurred a few times. This chain links TRBV4-2 with TRBJ2-2; 9 bases fit TRBD2. The CDR3 consists of 16 residues. Trimming at V came to 5 bases and at J to 6 bases, leaving 10 bases not matched to a gene. The germline CDR1 and CDR2 sequences are LGHNA and YNFKEQ. CDR3 amino acids: CASSAFGTSLSGELFF. Here the CDR3 DNA reads TGTGCCAGCAGCGCGTTTGGGACTAGCCTCTCCGGGGAGCTGTTTTTT.

In this sample, this clone turned up a few times. The chain joins TRBV29-1 to TRBJ1-1; TRBD1 might be the D (5 bases). The CDR3 covers 13 residues. V was cut by 3 bases and J by 5 bases, with 13 bases left in between. Germline CDR1 reads SQVTM; CDR2 reads ANQGSEA. In DNA, the CDR3 is TGCAGCGTTGACACTGCCGGGGGAACTGAAGCTTTCTTT. As protein: CSVDTAGGTEAFF.

This clone was seen more than once but under ten times. This chain uses TRBV7-9 with TRBJ2-7; possibly TRBD2 for D (5 bases). Germline V lookup: CDR1 SEHNR, CDR2 FQNEAQ (reference sequence). Trimming left V 5 bases short and J 5 bases short, with 19 bases between. CDR3 length: 15 residues. CDR3 sequence: CASSPPGSGRHEQYF. The CDR3 region has the DNA TGTGCCAGCAGCCCCCCGGGGTCGGGCCGGCACGAGCAGTACTTC.

This chain links TRBV29-1 with TRBJ2-2; D ambiguous. The length of the CDR3 is 16 residues. The V end lost 4 bases, the J end lost 3 bases, and 18 bases lay between the germline ends. Per the germline V gene, CDR1 is SQVTM and CDR2 is ANQGSEA. The CDR3 DNA follows: TGCAGCGTTGTGAGTCCTATTAGACCGCACACCGGGGAGCTGTTTTTT. Encoded protein: CSVVSPIRPHTGELFF.

This clone was detected a few times. The chain combines TRBV7-9 with TRBJ1-3; D is ambiguous. V shed 3 bases and J shed 2 bases, with 8 bases lying between them. The CDR3 sequence is 14 residues long. Germline V gene sequence: CDR1 SEHNR, CDR2 FQNEAQ (reference sequence). In DNA, the CDR3 is TGTGCCAGCAGCTTGACTGATACTGGAAACACCATATATTTT. Translating gives CASSLTDTGNTIYF.

J is TRBJ2-7 and V is TRBV7-8, with 9 bases matching TRBD2. In germline, CDR1 is SGHVS, CDR2 FQNEAQ. The CDR3 loop spans 16 amino acids. Trimming took 5 bases from V and 1 from J; bases not matched to a gene: 9. DNA of the CDR3: TGTGCCAGCAGCCTTGGTAGCGGGAGAGGTTCCTACGAGCAGTACTTC. This gives the protein CASSLGSGRGSYEQYF.

In its sample, this clone was seen a few times. The genes are TRBV6-1 and TRBJ2-2; TRBD2 matches at 7 bases. CDR1 MNHNS and CDR2 SASEGT come from the germline V gene. J lost 7 bases, V lost 5 bases, and 10 bases had no gene match. This CDR3 spans 15 amino acids. In DNA form, the CDR3 reads TGTGCCAGCAGTCATATACAGCCGGGAGGCGGGGAGCTGTTTTTT. Translating gives CASSHIQPGGGELFF.

This clone was picked up a small number of times. V and J are TRBV14 and TRBJ2-1; the D gene could be TRBD1 or TRBD2 (5 bases each). CDR3 length: 12 residues. The germline CDR1 and CDR2 sequences are SGHDN and FVKESK. V lost 3 bases and J 9 bases, leaving 9 bases between the germline ends. The CDR3: CASSQKRGEQFF. The CDR3 DNA follows: TGTGCCAGCAGCCAGAAGAGGGGTGAGCAGTTCTTC. Complete variable domain (other parts from reference TRBV14 and TRBJ2-1): EAGVTQFPSHSVIEKGQTVTLRCDPISGHDNLYWYRRVMGKEIKFLLHFVKESKQDESGMPNNRFLAERTGGTYSTLKVQPAELEDSGVYFCASSQKRGEQFFGPGTRLTVL.

V gene TRBV9 combines with J gene TRBJ2-3; D ambiguous. The CDR3 runs 12 residues. Trimming cost V 3 bases and J 8 bases, with 10 bases left between them. Germline lookup yields CDR1 SGDLS and CDR2 YYNGEE. CDR3 nucleotide sequence: TGTGCCAGCAGCGCAATTAAGGCTACGCAGTATTTT. Its translation is CASSAIKATQYF.

The CDR3 spells CSVPGAAYEQYF. The CDR3 nucleotides read TGCAGCGTTCCGGGAGCGGCCTACGAGCAGTACTTC. V is TRBV29-1 and J is TRBJ2-7; D may be TRBD2 (6 bases). Looked up from germline, CDR1 is SQVTM and CDR2 is ANQGSEA. Trimming shortened V by 5 bases and J by 2 bases, and 10 bases separated the two germline ends. This CDR3 has 12 residues.

This clone was detected only a few times. V and J are TRBV7-9 and TRBJ1-1; D gene ambiguous. V was shortened by 5 bases and J by 4 bases, with 14 bases between the two germline ends. The CDR3 totals 14 residues. Germline-derived CDR1 and CDR2 are SEHNR and FQNEAQ (reference sequence). The chain's CDR3 is CASSPRGRGTEAFF. In nucleotides, the CDR3 is TGTGCCAGCAGCCCACGAGGACGGGGCACTGAAGCTTTCTTT.

This clone was counted between two and nine times. The chain carries TRBV7-9 and TRBJ2-3, with D possibly matching TRBD2 (6 bases). CDR1 is SEHNR, CDR2 FQNEAQ, per germline (reference sequence). The CDR3 extends over 14 amino acids. Trimming shortened V by 5 bases and J by 1 base, and 10 bases separated the two germline ends. As DNA, the CDR3 is TGTGCCAGCAGCCCGACTAGAGGCACAGATACGCAGTATTTT. Encoded protein: CASSPTRGTDTQYF.

CDR3 coding DNA: TGTGCCAGCAGTGATAGTGGACGGACCTACAATGAGCAGTTCTTC. Encoded protein: CASSDSGRTYNEQFF. The chain has TRBV25-1 and TRBJ2-1; D gene uncertain. Looked up from germline, CDR1 is MGHDK and CDR2 is SYGVNS. The CDR3 length is 15 residues. Trimming pared 3 bases from V and 2 bases from J, leaving 11 bases between. The whole variable domain, remainder taken from reference TRBV25-1 and TRBJ2-1, is EADIYQTPRYLVIGTGKKITLECSQTMGHDKMYWYQQDPGMELHLIHYSYGVNSTEKGDLSSESTVSRIRTEHFPLTLESARPSHTSQYLCASSDSGRTYNEQFFGPGTRLTVL.

The chain uses TRBV6-5 and TRBJ2-3; no firm D call. The V gene's germline CDR1 is MNHEY and CDR2 SVGAGI. Trimming removed 4 bases at V and 2 bases at J, with 7 bases between. The CDR3 covers 13 residues. In DNA, the CDR3 is TGTGCCAGCAGTTGGCGGCCCACAGATACGCAGTATTTT. This codes for CASSWRPTDTQYF.

This chain links TRBV7-9 with TRBJ2-1; maybe TRBD1 (6 bases). The CDR3 contains 13 residues. V was pared by 5 bases and J by 12 bases, with 17 bases between. CDR1 is SEHNR and CDR2 is FQNEAQ in the germline V gene (reference sequence). The CDR3 sequence: CASSPGGGWGQFF. The CDR3 DNA is TGTGCCAGCAGCCCTGGTGGGGGCTGGGGGCAGTTCTTC.

This chain connects TRBV30 to TRBJ2-7; 12 bases map to TRBD1. Germline assignment: CDR1 GTSNPN and CDR2 SVGIG (reference sequence). This CDR3 region has 14 residues. The V gene end was trimmed by 2 bases and the J gene end by 7 bases; junction bases not matched to a gene: 6. The CDR3 DNA sequence: TGTGCCTGGAGTCTGGGACAGGGGGCTCGGGAGCAGTACTTC. Translation gives CAWSLGQGAREQYF. The whole variable domain, remainder taken from reference TRBV30 and TRBJ2-7, is SQTIHQWPATLVQPVGSPLSLECTVEGTSNPNLYWYRQAAGRGLQLLFYSVGIGQISSEVPQNLSASRPQDRQFILSSKKLLLSDSGFYLCAWSLGQGAREQYFGPGTRLTVT.